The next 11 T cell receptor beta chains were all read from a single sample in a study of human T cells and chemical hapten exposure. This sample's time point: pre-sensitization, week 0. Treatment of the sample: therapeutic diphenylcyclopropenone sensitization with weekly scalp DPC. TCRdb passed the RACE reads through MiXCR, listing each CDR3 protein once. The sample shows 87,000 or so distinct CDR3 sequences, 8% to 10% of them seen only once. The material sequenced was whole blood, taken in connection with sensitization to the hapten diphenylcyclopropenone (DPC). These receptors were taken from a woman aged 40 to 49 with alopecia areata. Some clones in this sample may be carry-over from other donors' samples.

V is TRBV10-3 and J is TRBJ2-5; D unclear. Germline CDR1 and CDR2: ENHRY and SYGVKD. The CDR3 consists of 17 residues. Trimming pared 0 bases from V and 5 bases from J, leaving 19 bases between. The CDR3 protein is CAISESPASKGDETQYF. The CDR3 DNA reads TGTGCCATCAGTGAGTCTCCGGCCTCCAAAGGTGACGAGACCCAGTACTTC.

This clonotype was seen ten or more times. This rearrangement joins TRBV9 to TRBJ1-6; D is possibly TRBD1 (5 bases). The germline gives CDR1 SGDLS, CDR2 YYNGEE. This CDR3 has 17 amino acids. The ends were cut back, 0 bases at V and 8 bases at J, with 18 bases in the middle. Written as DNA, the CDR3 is TGTGCCAGCAGCGTAGCCCCCGGCCCAGGGAGGCATTCACCCCTCCACTTT. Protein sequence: CASSVAPGPGRHSPLHF.

CDR3 sequence (DNA): TGCGCCAGCAGCCCCGGACAGGGCCTCACCGGGGAGCTGTTTTTT. Its protein product is CASSPGQGLTGELFF. V gene TRBV10-1 combines with J gene TRBJ2-2, with 8 bases that match TRBD1. J was trimmed by 4 bases and V by 6 bases; bases with no gene match: 7. Per germline, CDR1 WNHNN and CDR2 SYGVQD (reference sequence). The CDR3 contains 15 residues.

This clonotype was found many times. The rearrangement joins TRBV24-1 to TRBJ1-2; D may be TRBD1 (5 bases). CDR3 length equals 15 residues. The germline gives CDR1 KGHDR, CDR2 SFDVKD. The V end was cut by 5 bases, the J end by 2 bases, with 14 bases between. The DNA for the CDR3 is TGTGCCACCAGTGGGCGGGGGACGCCCAACTATGGCTACACCTTC. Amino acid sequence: CATSGRGTPNYGYTF.

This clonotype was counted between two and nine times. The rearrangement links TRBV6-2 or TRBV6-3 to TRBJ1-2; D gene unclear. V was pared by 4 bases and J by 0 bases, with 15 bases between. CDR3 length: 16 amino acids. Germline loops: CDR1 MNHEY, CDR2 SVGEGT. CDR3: CASSSLPGPSNYGYTF. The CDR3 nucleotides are TGTGCCAGCAGTTCCCTTCCCGGGCCGTCTAACTATGGCTACACCTTC.

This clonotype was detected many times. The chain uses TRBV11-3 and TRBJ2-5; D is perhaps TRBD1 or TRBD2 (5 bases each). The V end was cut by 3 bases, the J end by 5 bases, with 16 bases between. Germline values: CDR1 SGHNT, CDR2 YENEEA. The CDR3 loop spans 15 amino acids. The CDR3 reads CASSLGPSDRETQYF. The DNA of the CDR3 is TGTGCCAGCAGCTTGGGACCCTCGGACCGCGAGACCCAGTACTTC.

For the CDR3, the DNA is TGCAGCGTACCCCTAGCGGCCTCCTACAATGAGCAGTTCTTC. It yields the protein CSVPLAASYNEQFF. The chain employs TRBV29-1 and TRBJ2-1; 7 positions match TRBD2. The CDR3 is 14 amino acids. The V gene's germline CDR1 is SQVTM and CDR2 ANQGSEA. The V gene end was trimmed by 6 bases and the J gene end by 0 bases; junction bases not matched to a gene: 5.

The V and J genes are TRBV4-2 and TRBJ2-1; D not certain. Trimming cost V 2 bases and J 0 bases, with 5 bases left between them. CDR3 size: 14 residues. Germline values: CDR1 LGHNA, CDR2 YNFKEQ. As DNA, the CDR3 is TGTGCCAGCAGCCAACCCAGCTCCTACAATGAGCAGTTCTTC. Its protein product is CASSQPSSYNEQFF.

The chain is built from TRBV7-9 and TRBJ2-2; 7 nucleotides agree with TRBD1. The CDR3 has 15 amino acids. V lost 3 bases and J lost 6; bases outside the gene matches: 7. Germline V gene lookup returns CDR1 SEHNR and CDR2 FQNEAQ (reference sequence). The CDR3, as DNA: TGTGCCAGCAGCTTTGGAGACAGGGCGGCCGGGGAGCTGTTTTTT. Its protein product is CASSFGDRAAGELFF.

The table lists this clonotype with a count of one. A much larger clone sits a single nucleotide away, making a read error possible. The CDR3 here is CASGPPLHTDTQYF. In DNA, the CDR3 is TGTGCCAGCGGCCCCCCCTTACACACAGATACGCAGTATTTT. The chain is built from TRBV9 and TRBJ2-3; D uncertain. CDR3 length equals 14 residues. In germline, CDR1 is SGDLS, CDR2 YYNGEE. V was cut by 7 bases and J by 2 bases, with 14 bases left in between.

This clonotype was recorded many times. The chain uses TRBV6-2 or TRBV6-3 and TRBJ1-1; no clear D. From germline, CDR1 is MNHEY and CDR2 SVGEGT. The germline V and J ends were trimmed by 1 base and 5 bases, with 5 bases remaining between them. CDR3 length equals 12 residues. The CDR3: CASSYWRTEAFF. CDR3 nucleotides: TGTGCCAGCAGTTACTGGAGAACTGAAGCTTTCTTT.